This T cell receptor beta chain is from a study of T cells in localized non-small cell lung cancer. Study findings and constraints: Among the top 100 tumor clones, a median 57 appeared in adjacent lung.

About this clone itself: Its antigen is not identified.

Repertoires were generated with immunoSEQ multiplex PCR, while TCRdb's copy carries only in-frame clones and drops some. The sample has roughly 35,000 clones, 85% to 95% seen once. This CDR3 is built from 17 residues. The germline CDR1 and CDR2 sequences are SGHAT and FQNNGV. Between the trimmed V and J ends, which lost 2 bases and 0 bases, there was a span of 11 bases. The chain links TRBV11-2 to TRBJ2-6; D ambiguous. The sequencing used peripheral blood mononuclear cells, collected before any cancer treatment. The sequence derives from a female donor over 55 with stage II lung adenocarcinoma. CDR3 protein: CASSLLVSSSGANVLTF. CDR3 bases: TGTGCCAGCAGCTTACTCGTATCCAGCTCTGGGGCCAACGTCCTGACTTTC.